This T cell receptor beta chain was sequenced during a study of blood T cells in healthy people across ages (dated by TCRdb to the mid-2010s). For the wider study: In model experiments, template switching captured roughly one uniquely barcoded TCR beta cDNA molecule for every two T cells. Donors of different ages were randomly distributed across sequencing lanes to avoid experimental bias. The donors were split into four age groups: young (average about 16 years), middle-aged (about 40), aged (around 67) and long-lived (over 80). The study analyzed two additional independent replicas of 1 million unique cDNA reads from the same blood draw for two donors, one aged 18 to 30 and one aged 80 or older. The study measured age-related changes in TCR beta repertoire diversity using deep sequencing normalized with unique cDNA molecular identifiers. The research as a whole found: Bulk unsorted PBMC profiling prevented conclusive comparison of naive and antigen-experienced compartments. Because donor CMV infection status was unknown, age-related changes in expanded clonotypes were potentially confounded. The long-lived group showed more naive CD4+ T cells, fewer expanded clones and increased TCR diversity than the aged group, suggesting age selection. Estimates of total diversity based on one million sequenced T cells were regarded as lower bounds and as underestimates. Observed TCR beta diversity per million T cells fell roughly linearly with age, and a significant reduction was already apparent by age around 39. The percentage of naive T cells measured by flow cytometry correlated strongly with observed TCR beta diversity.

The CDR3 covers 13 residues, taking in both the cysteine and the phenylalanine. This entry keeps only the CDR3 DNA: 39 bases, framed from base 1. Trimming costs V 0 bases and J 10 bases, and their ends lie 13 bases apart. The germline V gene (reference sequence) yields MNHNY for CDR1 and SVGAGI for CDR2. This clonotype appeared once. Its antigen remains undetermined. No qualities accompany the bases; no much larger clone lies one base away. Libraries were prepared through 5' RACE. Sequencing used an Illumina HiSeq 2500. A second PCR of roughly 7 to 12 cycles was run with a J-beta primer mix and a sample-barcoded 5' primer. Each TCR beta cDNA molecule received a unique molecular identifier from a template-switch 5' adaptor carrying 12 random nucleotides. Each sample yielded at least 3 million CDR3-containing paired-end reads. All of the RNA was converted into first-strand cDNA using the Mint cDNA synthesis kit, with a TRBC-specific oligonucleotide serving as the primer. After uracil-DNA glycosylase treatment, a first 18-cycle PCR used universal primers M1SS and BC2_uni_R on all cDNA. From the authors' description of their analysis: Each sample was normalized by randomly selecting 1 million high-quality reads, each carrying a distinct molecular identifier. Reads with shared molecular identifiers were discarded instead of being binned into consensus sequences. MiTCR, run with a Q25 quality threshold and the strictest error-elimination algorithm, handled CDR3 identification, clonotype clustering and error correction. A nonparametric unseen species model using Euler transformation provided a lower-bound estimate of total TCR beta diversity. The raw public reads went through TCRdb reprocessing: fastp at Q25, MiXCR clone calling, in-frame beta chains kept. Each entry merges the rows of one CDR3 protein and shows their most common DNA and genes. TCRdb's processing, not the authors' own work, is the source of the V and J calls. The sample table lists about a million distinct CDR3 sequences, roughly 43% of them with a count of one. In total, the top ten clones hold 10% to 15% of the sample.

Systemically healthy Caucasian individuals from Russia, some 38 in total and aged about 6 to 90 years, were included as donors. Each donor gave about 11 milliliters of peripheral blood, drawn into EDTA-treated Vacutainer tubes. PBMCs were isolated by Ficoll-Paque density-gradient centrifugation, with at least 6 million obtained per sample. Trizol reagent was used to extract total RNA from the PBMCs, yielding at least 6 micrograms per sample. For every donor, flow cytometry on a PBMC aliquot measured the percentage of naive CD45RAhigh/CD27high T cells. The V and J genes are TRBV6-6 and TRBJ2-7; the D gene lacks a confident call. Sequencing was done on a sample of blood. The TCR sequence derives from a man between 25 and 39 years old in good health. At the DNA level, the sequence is TGTGCCAGCAGTTACTCGAATCCGAGCGAACAGTACTTC. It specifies CASSYSNPSEQYF.